This passage covers 31 T cell receptor beta chains from one sample sequenced in a study of T-cell memory formation after mild COVID-19. TCRdb fed the 5' RACE reads into MiXCR, producing one record per CDR3 protein. The sample yields 15,000 or so distinct CDR3 sequences, 20% to 25% seen once. The sequenced sample consisted of PBMCs or a T cell subset sorted from them (not recorded which). The receptors stem from a man aged 18 to 30 who had mild COVID-19 (a few samples of this study predate the infection). Cell type and time point are not known.

This clonotype was detected ten times or more. V and J are TRBV13 and TRBJ2-1, with D perhaps TRBD1 or TRBD2 (5 bases each). V lost 3 bases to trimming and J lost 4 bases, with 13 bases between them. The germline gives CDR1 PRHDT, CDR2 FYEKMQ (reference sequence). The CDR3 consists of 15 residues. DNA for the CDR3: TGTGCCAGCAGCTTCGTCCCAGGGAGTTACAATGAGCAGTTCTTC. Translating it yields CASSFVPGSYNEQFF. Full variable domain (rest looked up from reference TRBV13 and TRBJ2-1): AAGVIQSPRHLIKEKRETATLKCYPIPRHDTVYWYQQGPGQDPQFLISFYEKMQSDKGSIPDRFSAQQFSDYHSELNMSSLELGDSALYFCASSFVPGSYNEQFFGPGTRLTVL.

This clonotype came up many times. The chain joins TRBV28 to TRBJ1-6; the D is unclear. CDR3 size: 13 residues. Trimming took off 4 bases at V and 7 bases at J, with 8 bases between the two ends. Looked up from germline, CDR1 is MDHEN and CDR2 is SYDVKM. The CDR3 here is CASSSLQNSPLHF. CDR3 in DNA: TGTGCCAGCAGTTCGCTACAGAATTCACCCCTCCACTTT.

J is TRBJ2-2 and V is TRBV19; TRBD1 might be the D (6 bases). This CDR3 region has 13 residues. The germline gives CDR1 LNHDA, CDR2 SQIVND (reference sequence). V lost 6 bases to trimming and J lost 6 bases, with 11 bases between them. CDR3 region: CASRSRGAGELFF. The CDR3 nucleotides read TGTGCCAGTAGAAGCAGGGGTGCCGGGGAGCTGTTTTTT. Using reference TRBV19 and TRBJ2-2 for the parts outside the CDR3, the full variable domain is DGGITQSPKYLFRKEGQNVTLSCEQNLNHDAMYWYRQDPGQGLRLIYYSQIVNDFQKGDIAEGYSVSREKKESFPLTVTSAQKNPTAFYLCASRSRGAGELFFGEGSRLTVL.

This clonotype was counted at least ten times. The V gene is TRBV30, the J gene TRBJ2-1; TRBD1 aligns across 10 bases. Losses at the gene ends were 2 bases for V and 3 bases for J; bases not matched to a gene: 7. CDR1 is GTSNPN and CDR2 is SVGIG in the germline V gene (reference sequence). This CDR3 has 16 residues. The CDR3 reads CAWSLPGTGVYNEQFF. The CDR3 nucleotides read TGTGCCTGGAGTCTTCCGGGGACAGGGGTCTACAATGAGCAGTTCTTC. Full variable domain (missing parts from reference TRBV30 and TRBJ2-1): SQTIHQWPATLVQPVGSPLSLECTVEGTSNPNLYWYRQAAGRGLQLLFYSVGIGQISSEVPQNLSASRPQDRQFILSSKKLLLSDSGFYLCAWSLPGTGVYNEQFFGPGTRLTVL.

This clonotype appeared a few times. The chain recombines TRBV28 with TRBJ1-6; the D is unclear. V was trimmed by 4 bases and J by 3 bases, leaving 10 bases between them. The CDR3 has 15 residues. Germline V gene data show CDR1 as MDHEN and CDR2 as SYDVKM. The CDR3 DNA is TGTGCCAGCAGTTATGGCGTCAACTATAATTCACCCCTCCACTTT. Its protein product is CASSYGVNYNSPLHF.

Within the sample, this clonotype is large. The chain carries TRBV5-5 and TRBJ1-5; D might be TRBD1 (5 bases). V lost 2 bases, J lost 9 bases, and 18 bases lay in between. The CDR3 contains 15 residues. In germline, CDR1 is SGHKS, CDR2 YYEKEE (reference sequence). The CDR3 protein is CASSLYRDSPRPQHF. CDR3 nucleotide sequence: TGTGCCAGCAGCTTATACCGGGACTCCCCCAGGCCCCAGCATTTT.

This clonotype was seen many times. The chain employs TRBV7-8 and TRBJ2-1, with a weak D call TRBD1 (6 bases). The ends were cut back, 2 bases at V and 10 bases at J, with 24 bases in the middle. The CDR3 length is 17 residues. CDR1 SGHVS and CDR2 FQNEAQ come from the germline V gene. The CDR3 reads CASSLPERGIVDHEQFF. DNA for the CDR3: TGTGCCAGCAGCTTACCCGAAAGGGGGATTGTCGATCACGAGCAGTTCTTC.

V and J are TRBV7-6 and TRBJ2-1; no clear D gene. Per the germline V gene, CDR1 is SGHVS and CDR2 is FNYEAQ. This CDR3 spans 13 amino acids. Trimming cost V 5 bases and J 9 bases, with 14 bases left between them. The CDR3 loop is CASSRRSGSEQFF. In nucleotides, the CDR3 is TGTGCCAGCAGCCGCCGCTCCGGGTCTGAGCAGTTCTTC.

The count of this clonotype is one. This chain links TRBV11-2 with TRBJ2-7; D perhaps matches TRBD2 (6 bases). The CDR3 sequence is 11 residues long. Germline loops: CDR1 SGHAT, CDR2 FQNNGV. The CDR3 is CASSSLRDLDV. DNA for the CDR3: TGTGCCAGCAGCTCACTCCGGGACTTAGACGTC.

This clonotype was counted many times. The V gene is TRBV4-1, the J gene TRBJ2-7; TRBD1 might be the D (5 bases). The V and J ends lost 3 bases and 1 base respectively, with 10 bases between them. The CDR3 covers 14 residues. Germline CDR1 MGHRA, CDR2 YSYEKL. This CDR3 reads CASSQLRVSYEQYF. CDR3 in DNA: TGCGCCAGCAGCCAGCTCAGGGTTTCCTACGAGCAGTACTTC.

This clonotype was picked up many times. V and J are TRBV6-5 and TRBJ2-2, with a possible D match to TRBD1 (6 bases). Germline V gene data show CDR1 as MNHEY and CDR2 as SVGAGI. The CDR3 runs 16 residues. V was pared by 6 bases and J by 6 bases, with 20 bases between. The CDR3, as DNA: TGTGCCAGCAGGCCGCTCGCATCAGGGGCGGCCGGGGAGCTGTTTTTT. Amino acids: CASRPLASGAAGELFF.

The chain recombines TRBV6-5 with TRBJ1-5, with 7 bases lining up with TRBD1. Germline lookup yields CDR1 MNHEY and CDR2 SVGAGI. The CDR3 extends over 15 amino acids. The junction had 6 bases not matched to a gene; V was cut back by 5 bases and J by 2 bases. Here the CDR3 reads CASSQGVGGNQPQHF. In DNA, the CDR3 is TGTGCCAGCAGTCAGGGGGTGGGGGGCAATCAGCCCCAGCATTTT.

This clonotype was recorded at least ten times. The gene calls are TRBV6-5 and TRBJ1-1; D call uncertain. CDR1 and CDR2 (germline): MNHEY, SVGAGI. This CDR3 is built from 15 residues. Trimming stripped 1 base from V and 4 bases from J, with 13 bases between. CDR3 amino acids: CASSYYPGRGTEAFF. The CDR3, as DNA: TGTGCCAGCAGTTACTACCCCGGTCGGGGCACTGAAGCTTTCTTT.

This clonotype was seen many times. The chain couples TRBV13 to TRBJ1-2; TRBD1 agrees at 11 bases. The CDR3 runs 14 residues. Germline values: CDR1 PRHDT, CDR2 FYEKMQ (reference sequence). V dropped 4 bases and J dropped 4; count of bases not matched to a gene: 2. This chain's CDR3 is CASSWDRGAYGYTF. CDR3 bases: TGTGCCAGCAGCTGGGACAGGGGGGCCTATGGCTACACCTTC.

This clonotype occurred many times. V gene TRBV1 combines with J gene TRBJ1-1. TRBV1 constitutes a pseudogene. This CDR3 is 14 amino acids long. This CDR3 reads CTSSHPAPSTEAFF. CDR3 sequence (DNA): TGCACCAGCAGCCACCCCGCTCCCAGCACTGAAGCTTTCTTT.

This chain links TRBV19 with TRBJ2-1; 7 bases match TRBD2. V was clipped by 6 bases and J by 7 bases; unmatched bases: 12. Looked up from germline, CDR1 is LNHDA and CDR2 is SQIVND (reference sequence). The CDR3 length is 15 residues. The CDR3 sequence is CASRTGGFLWNEQFF. CDR3 bases: TGTGCCAGTAGAACGGGGGGATTCCTCTGGAATGAGCAGTTCTTC.

The DNA of the CDR3 is TGCGCCAGCAGCTACACTAGCGGGGGGCCCTGGGAGCAGTACTTC. This codes for CASSYTSGGPWEQYF. The rearrangement uses TRBV5-1 and TRBJ2-7, with 12 nucleotides matching TRBD2. This CDR3 contains 15 residues. The germline V gene encodes CDR1 SGHRS and CDR2 YFSETQ. V dropped 3 bases and J dropped 7; count of bases not matched to a gene: 8.

The rearrangement uses TRBV30 and TRBJ2-2, with no clear D. V shed 5 bases and J shed 6 bases, with 10 bases lying between them. Germline CDR1 and CDR2: GTSNPN and SVGIG (reference sequence). This CDR3 has 12 residues. The chain's CDR3 is CAWPGVAGELFF. The DNA for the CDR3 is TGTGCCTGGCCTGGGGTCGCCGGGGAGCTGTTTTTT. Variable domain in full (rest from reference TRBV30 and TRBJ2-2): SQTIHQWPATLVQPVGSPLSLECTVEGTSNPNLYWYRQAAGRGLQLLFYSVGIGQISSEVPQNLSASRPQDRQFILSSKKLLLSDSGFYLCAWPGVAGELFFGEGSRLTVL.

The V and J genes are TRBV5-1 and TRBJ1-2, with D hard to call. The germline V and J ends were trimmed by 6 bases and 8 bases, with 14 bases remaining between them. The CDR3 is 12 residues long. Per the germline V gene, CDR1 is SGHRS and CDR2 is YFSETQ. CDR3 coding DNA: TGCGCCAGCACTGGCGGATCTCCAGGCTACACCTTC. This gives the protein CASTGGSPGYTF.

This clonotype appeared many times. J is TRBJ1-5 and V is TRBV15; D is unresolved. Trimming removed 0 bases at V and 6 bases at J, with 12 bases between. Germline V gene lookup returns CDR1 LNHNV and CDR2 YYDKDF (reference sequence). This CDR3 has 15 amino acids. CDR3: CATSRDHEYRQPQHF. Here the CDR3 DNA reads TGTGCCACCAGCAGAGATCACGAGTACCGTCAGCCCCAGCATTTT.

J is TRBJ2-7 and V is TRBV18; D gene ambiguous. This CDR3 spans 12 amino acids. The germline V gene encodes CDR1 KGHSH and CDR2 LQKENI. V lost 4 bases, J lost 1 base, and 5 bases lay in between. The CDR3 bases are TGTGCCAGCTCACGCGAATCCTACGAGCAGTACTTC. Translation gives CASSRESYEQYF.

This clonotype was seen a few times. This chain uses TRBV27 with TRBJ2-3; tentatively, D is TRBD2 (5 bases). V lost 4 bases, J lost 1 base, and 15 bases lay in between. The length of the CDR3 is 16 residues. Per the germline V gene, CDR1 is MNHEY and CDR2 is SMNVEV (reference sequence). CDR3 in DNA: TGTGCCAGCAGTTCACACCGGGAATCTCGCACAGATACGCAGTATTTT. Translation: CASSSHRESRTDTQYF.

The rearrangement uses TRBV7-6 and TRBJ2-7, with TRBD2 matching over 7 bases. CDR3 size: 15 residues. The V gene end was trimmed by 5 bases and the J gene end by 0 bases; junction bases not matched to a gene: 7. Germline assignment: CDR1 SGHVS and CDR2 FNYEAQ. CDR3 in amino acids: CASSLDWTSSYEQYF. CDR3 in DNA: TGTGCCAGCAGCCTCGACTGGACTAGCTCCTACGAGCAGTACTTC.

The table lists this clonotype with many counts. The rearrangement uses TRBV5-5 and TRBJ1-1; 8 bases map to TRBD1. There are 14 residues in the CDR3. V gave up 5 bases and J gave up 1 base; unmatched junction bases: 4. Germline CDR1 reads SGHKS; CDR2 reads YYEKEE (reference sequence). The CDR3 spells CASRRQGQNTEAFF. CDR3 bases: TGTGCCAGCAGAAGACAGGGGCAGAACACTGAAGCTTTCTTT.

The sample holds many counts of this clonotype. The chain carries TRBV12-3 or TRBV12-4 and TRBJ1-5; maybe TRBD1 (5 bases). Trimming shortened V by 1 base and J by 4 bases, and 8 bases separated the two germline ends. This CDR3 comprises 14 residues. In DNA form, the CDR3 reads TGTGCCAGCAGTTTAGGGGCAGGGAATCAGCCCCAGCATTTT. Residues: CASSLGAGNQPQHF.

This clonotype occurred a few times. V is TRBV5-4 and J is TRBJ2-2; tentatively, D is TRBD1 (6 bases). Between the trimmed V and J ends, which lost 5 bases and 8 bases, there was a span of 16 bases. The CDR3 covers 14 residues. The V gene's germline CDR1 is SGHNT and CDR2 YYREEE (reference sequence). The CDR3 loop reads CASRPAQGIGELFF. The CDR3, as DNA: TGTGCCAGCAGGCCCGCCCAGGGGATAGGGGAGCTGTTTTTT.

There are many counts of this clonotype. The genes are TRBV28 and TRBJ1-6; possible D gene TRBD1, 6 bases. The germline V gene encodes CDR1 MDHEN and CDR2 SYDVKM. Between the trimmed V and J ends, which lost 2 bases and 10 bases, there was a span of 12 bases. This CDR3 is built from 14 residues. The DNA for the CDR3 is TGTGCCAGCAGTTTACACAGGGAGTACTCACCCCTCCACTTT. This sequence encodes CASSLHREYSPLHF.

This clonotype has a count of ten or more. In nucleotides, the CDR3 is TGTGCCAGCAGCTTAAGTCAGGGGCAATCACCCCTCCACTTT. Its translation: CASSLSQGQSPLHF. The gene calls are TRBV7-9 and TRBJ1-6; maybe TRBD1 (6 bases). Germline CDR1 and CDR2: SEHNR and FQNEAQ (reference sequence). This CDR3 is built from 14 residues. V shed 2 bases and J shed 10 bases, with 12 bases lying between them.

This clonotype was found a few times. The chain is built from TRBV5-1 and TRBJ2-5; 14 bases line up with TRBD2. This CDR3 spans 15 amino acids. The trim removed 4 bases at V and 3 bases at J, leaving 2 bases unmatched. The germline V gene has CDR1 SGHRS and CDR2 YFSETQ. The CDR3 coding sequence is TGCGCCAGCAGCAGGGGACTAGCGGGGGAAGAGACCCAGTACTTC. This codes for CASSRGLAGEETQYF.

This clonotype was recorded many times. The V and J genes are TRBV7-2 and TRBJ2-5; possibly TRBD1 or TRBD2 for D (5 bases each). V was shortened by 2 bases and J by 5 bases, with 12 bases between the two germline ends. The CDR3 contains 14 residues. Germline V gene sequence: CDR1 SGHTA, CDR2 FQGNSA. The CDR3, as DNA: TGTGCCAGCAGCTTACAACGGGGCCAGGAGACCCAGTACTTC. Translating gives CASSLQRGQETQYF. The full variable domain, its missing parts supplied by reference TRBV7-2 and TRBJ2-5, is GAGVSQSPSNKVTEKGKDVELRCDPISGHTALYWYRQSLGQGLEFLIYFQGNSAPDKSGLPSDRFSAERTGGSVSTLTIQRTQQEDSAVYLCASSLQRGQETQYFGPGTRLLVL.

In this sample, this clonotype turned up many times. The V and J genes are TRBV18 and TRBJ2-7; the match to TRBD2 covers 9 bases. The CDR3 is 14 amino acids. The V gene end was trimmed by 5 bases and the J gene end by 4 bases; junction bases not matched to a gene: 6. Germline values: CDR1 KGHSH, CDR2 LQKENI. The CDR3 DNA sequence: TGTGCCAGCTCAGTCGGGGGACTAGCTTACGAGCAGTACGTC. Its protein product is CASSVGGLAYEQYV.